The clone carrying this T cell receptor (beta chain) came up once. The record originates from a study of technical replicates of blood from a few donors. The CDR3 is 15 residues long. The germline V gene encodes CDR1 LGHNA and CDR2 YSLEER. V lost 1 base and J lost 5; bases outside the gene matches: 4. The assay was immunoSEQ multiplex PCR, and TCRdb's table has in-frame clones only and misses some. The repertoire holds roughly 62,000 clones, under 90% seen once, with around 4.4% in the top ten. The sequencing sample was made of PBMCs. The chain carries TRBV4-3 and TRBJ2-1, with 8 bases fitting TRBD2. This TCR was recovered from a human donor in good health. Some clones in this sample may be carry-over from other donors' samples. The CDR3 loop is CASSQAGGKNNEQFF. CDR3 nucleotides: TGCGCCAGCAGCCAAGCGGGGGGGAAAAACAATGAGCAGTTCTTC.